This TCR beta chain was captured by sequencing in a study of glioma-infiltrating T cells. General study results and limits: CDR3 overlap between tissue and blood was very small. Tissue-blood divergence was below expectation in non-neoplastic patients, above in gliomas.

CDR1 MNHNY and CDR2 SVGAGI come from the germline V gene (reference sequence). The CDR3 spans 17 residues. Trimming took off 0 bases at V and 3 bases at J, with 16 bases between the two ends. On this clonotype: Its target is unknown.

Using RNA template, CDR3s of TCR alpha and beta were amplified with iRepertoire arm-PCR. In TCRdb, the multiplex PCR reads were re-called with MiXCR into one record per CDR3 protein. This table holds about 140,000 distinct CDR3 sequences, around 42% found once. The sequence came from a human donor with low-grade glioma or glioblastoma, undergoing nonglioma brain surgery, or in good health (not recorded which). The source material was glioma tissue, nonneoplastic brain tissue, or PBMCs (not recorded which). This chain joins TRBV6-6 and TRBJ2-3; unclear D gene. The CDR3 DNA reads TGTGCCAGCAGTTACTCGAGTAAGAGAGTGACGACAGATACGCAGTATTTT. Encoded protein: CASSYSSKRVTTDTQYF.